The source of this TCR beta chain is a study of cytomegalovirus exposure and HLA in healthy donors. Findings and limits, study-wide: While the bulk of TCR sequences proved rare, some public TCRs turned up in many donors.

The germline V and J ends were trimmed by 1 base and 7 bases, with 9 bases remaining between them. This CDR3 spans 12 amino acids. Looked up from germline, CDR1 is SGHNT and CDR2 is YYREEE (reference sequence). Of note for this clone: Its antigen remains unidentified. This CDR3 is also generated by other DNA sequences in the sample.

Assay used: immunoSEQ multiplex PCR; TCRdb lists only in-frame clones, some missing. Of about 140,000 clones in the sample, 88% were seen once. Sequencing input: PBMCs. The origin of this receptor is a woman under 30 in good health and CMV-seropositive. The chain carries TRBV5-4 and TRBJ2-7; the D gene is possibly TRBD2 (6 bases). The CDR3 bases are TGTGCCAGCAGCTTGCGCCGGGGGGAGCAGTACTTC. Its protein is CASSLRRGEQYF.